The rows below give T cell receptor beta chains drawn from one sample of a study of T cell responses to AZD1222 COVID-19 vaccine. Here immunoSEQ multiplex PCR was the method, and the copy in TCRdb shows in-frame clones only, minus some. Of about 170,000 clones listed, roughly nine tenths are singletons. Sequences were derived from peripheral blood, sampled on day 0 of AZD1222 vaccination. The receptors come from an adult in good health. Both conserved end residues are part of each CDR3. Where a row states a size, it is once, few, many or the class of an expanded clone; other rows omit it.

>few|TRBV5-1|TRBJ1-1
CASSLAGMNTEAFF
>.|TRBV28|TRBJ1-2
CASSFPEGQGNGYTF
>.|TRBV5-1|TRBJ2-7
CASSPRGNAYEQYF
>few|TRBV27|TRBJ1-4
CASSVLGGDEKLFF
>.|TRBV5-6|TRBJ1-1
CASSTYRVPNTEAFF
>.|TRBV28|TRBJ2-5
CASSPTGDRPKETQYF
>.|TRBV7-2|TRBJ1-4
CASSFRRAANEKLFF
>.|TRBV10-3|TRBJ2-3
CAIWKPGDTQYF
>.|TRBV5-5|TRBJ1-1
CASSFQGGTEAFF
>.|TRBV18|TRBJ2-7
CASSPGLAGANEQYF
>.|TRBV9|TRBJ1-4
CASSGTDSPATNEKLFF
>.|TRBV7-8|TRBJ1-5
CASSLGPDPRQPQHF
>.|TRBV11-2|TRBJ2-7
CASSLTAGDYEQYF
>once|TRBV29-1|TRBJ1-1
CSVERTGSNTEAFF
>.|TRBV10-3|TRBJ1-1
CAINPQGGTEAFF
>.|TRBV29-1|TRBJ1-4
CSVPGRGRGLEEKLFF
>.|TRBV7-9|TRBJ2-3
CASSLPRRLASSTDTQYF
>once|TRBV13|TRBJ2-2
CASSIVIGVGGTGELFF
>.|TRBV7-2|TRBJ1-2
CASSLGGPFF
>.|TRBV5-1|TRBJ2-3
CASSPGTGVDTQYF
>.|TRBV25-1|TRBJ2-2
CASSQQSSGELFF
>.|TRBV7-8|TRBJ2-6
CASSLASRTGTGANVLTF
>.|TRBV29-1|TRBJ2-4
CSVAPENENIQYF
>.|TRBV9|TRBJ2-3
CASSNLPGLGPSDTQYF
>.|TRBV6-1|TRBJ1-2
CASSEAQAGDYGYTF
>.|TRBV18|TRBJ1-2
CASSPRGNYGYTF
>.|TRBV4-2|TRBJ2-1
CASSQRSSGAYNGQFF
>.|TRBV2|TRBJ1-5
CAGSVGDINQPQHF
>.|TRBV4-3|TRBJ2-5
CASSQEVSSWETQYF
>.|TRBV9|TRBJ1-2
CASSQPRGYTF
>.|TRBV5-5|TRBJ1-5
CASSRQGLGNQPQHF
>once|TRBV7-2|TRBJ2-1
CASSFDRGYNEQFF
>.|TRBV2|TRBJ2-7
CASSGSSHEQYF
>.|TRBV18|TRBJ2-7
CASSPTGGFHEQYF
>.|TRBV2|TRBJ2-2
CASRDRAGTGELFF
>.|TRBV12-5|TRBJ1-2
CASGLVINGQGNGYTF
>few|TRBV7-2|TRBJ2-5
CASGGALVQETQYF
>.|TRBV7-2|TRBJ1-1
CASSPRTVPNTEAFF
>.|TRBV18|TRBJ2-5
CASSPLAGLETQYF
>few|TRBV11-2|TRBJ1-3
CASSPHRGRGNTIYF
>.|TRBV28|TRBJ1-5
CASNIPRGSNNQPQHF
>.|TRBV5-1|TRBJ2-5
CASSLWGQTAETQYF
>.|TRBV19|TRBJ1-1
CASCSWTEAFF
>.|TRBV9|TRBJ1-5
CASSLRGGRGPQHF